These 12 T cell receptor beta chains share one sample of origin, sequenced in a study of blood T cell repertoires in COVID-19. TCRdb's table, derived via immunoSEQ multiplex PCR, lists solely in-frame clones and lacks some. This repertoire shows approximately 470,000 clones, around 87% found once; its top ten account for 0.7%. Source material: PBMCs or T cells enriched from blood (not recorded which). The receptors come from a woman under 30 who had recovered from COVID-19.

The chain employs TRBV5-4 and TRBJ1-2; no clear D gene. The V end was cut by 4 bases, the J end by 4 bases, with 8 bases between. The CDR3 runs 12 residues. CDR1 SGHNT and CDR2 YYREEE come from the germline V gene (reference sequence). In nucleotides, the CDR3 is TGTGCCAGCAGCAATGGGCTCTATGGCTACACCTTC. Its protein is CASSNGLYGYTF.

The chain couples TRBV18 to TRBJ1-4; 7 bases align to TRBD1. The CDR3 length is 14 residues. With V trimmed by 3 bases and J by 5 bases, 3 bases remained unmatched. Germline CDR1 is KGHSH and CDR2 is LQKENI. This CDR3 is CASSPKQGNEKLFF. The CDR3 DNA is TGTGCCAGCTCACCGAAACAGGGGAATGAAAAACTGTTTTTT. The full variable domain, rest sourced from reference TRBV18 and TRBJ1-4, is NAGVMQNPRHLVRRRGQEARLRCSPMKGHSHVYWYRQLPEEGLKFMVYLQKENIIDESGMPKERFSAEFPKEGPSILRIQQVVRGDSAAYFCASSPKQGNEKLFFGSGTQLSVL.

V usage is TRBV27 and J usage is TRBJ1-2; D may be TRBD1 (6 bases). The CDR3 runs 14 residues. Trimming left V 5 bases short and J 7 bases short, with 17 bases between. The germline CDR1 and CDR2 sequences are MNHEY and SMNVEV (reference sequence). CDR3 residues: CASSARGAGSGYTF. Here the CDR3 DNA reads TGTGCCAGCAGTGCTCGGGGGGCTGGGAGTGGCTACACCTTC.

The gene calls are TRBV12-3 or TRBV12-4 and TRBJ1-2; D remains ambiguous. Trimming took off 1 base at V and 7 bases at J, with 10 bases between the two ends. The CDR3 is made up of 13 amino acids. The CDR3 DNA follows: TGTGCCAGCAGTTTAGGAGGGAAGAGTGGCTACACCTTC. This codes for CASSLGGKSGYTF.

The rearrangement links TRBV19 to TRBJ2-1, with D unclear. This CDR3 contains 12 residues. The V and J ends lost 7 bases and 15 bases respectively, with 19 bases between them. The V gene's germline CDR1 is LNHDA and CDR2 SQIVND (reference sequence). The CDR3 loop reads CASTASGSVWFF. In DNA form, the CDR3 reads TGTGCCAGTACCGCCTCCGGGTCCGTCTGGTTCTTC. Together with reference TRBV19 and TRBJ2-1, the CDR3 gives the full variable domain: DGGITQSPKYLFRKEGQNVTLSCEQNLNHDAMYWYRQDPGQGLRLIYYSQIVNDFQKGDIAEGYSVSREKKESFPLTVTSAQKNPTAFYLCASTASGSVWFFGPGTRLTVL.

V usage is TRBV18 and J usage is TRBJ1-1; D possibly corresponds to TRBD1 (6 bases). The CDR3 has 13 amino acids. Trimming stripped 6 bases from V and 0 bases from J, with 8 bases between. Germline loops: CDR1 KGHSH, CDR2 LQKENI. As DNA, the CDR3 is TGTGCCAGCTCGGGACAATTGAACACTGAAGCTTTCTTT. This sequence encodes CASSGQLNTEAFF.

The CDR3 spells CASSLGAGRYTGELFF. DNA for the CDR3: TGTGCCAGCAGCTTAGGGGCAGGTCGTTACACCGGGGAGCTGTTTTTT. The rearrangement links TRBV7-6 to TRBJ2-2; D remains unclear. There are 16 residues in the CDR3. The germline CDR1 and CDR2 sequences are SGHVS and FNYEAQ. The V gene lost 1 base and the J gene lost 3 bases, with 12 bases spanning the gap.

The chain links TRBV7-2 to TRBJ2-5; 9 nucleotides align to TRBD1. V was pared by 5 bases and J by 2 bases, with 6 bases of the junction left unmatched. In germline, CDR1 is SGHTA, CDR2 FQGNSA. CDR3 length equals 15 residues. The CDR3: CASSGGQGLQETQYF. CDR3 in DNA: TGTGCCAGCAGCGGGGGACAGGGCCTACAAGAGACCCAGTACTTC.

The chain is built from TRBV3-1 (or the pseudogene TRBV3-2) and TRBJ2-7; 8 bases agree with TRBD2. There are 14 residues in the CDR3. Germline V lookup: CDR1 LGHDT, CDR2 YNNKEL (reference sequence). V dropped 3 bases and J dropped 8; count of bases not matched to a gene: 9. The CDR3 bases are TGTGCCAGCAGCCACGGGGGGCGGGGGGCCCAGCAGTACTTC. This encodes CASSHGGRGAQQYF.

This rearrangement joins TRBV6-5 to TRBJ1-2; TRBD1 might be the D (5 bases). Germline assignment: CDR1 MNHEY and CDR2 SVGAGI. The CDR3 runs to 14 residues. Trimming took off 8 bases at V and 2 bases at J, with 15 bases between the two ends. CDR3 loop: CASVGAVRNYGYTF. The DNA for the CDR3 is TGTGCCAGCGTAGGGGCAGTGAGGAACTATGGCTACACCTTC.

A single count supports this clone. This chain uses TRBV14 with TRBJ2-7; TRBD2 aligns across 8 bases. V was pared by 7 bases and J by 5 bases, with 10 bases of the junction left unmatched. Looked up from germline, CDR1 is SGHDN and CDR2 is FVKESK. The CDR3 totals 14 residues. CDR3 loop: CASMGTRPFDEQYF. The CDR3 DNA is TGTGCCAGCATGGGGACTAGGCCATTCGACGAGCAGTACTTC. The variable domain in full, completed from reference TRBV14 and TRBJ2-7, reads EAGVTQFPSHSVIEKGQTVTLRCDPISGHDNLYWYRRVMGKEIKFLLHFVKESKQDESGMPNNRFLAERTGGTYSTLKVQPAELEDSGVYFCASMGTRPFDEQYFGPGTRLTVT.

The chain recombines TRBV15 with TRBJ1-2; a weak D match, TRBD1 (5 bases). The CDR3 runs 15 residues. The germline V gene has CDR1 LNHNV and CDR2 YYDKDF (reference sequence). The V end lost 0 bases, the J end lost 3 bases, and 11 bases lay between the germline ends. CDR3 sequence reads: CATSRDNYRHYGYTF. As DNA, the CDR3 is TGTGCCACCAGCAGAGATAATTACAGGCACTATGGCTACACCTTC.